What follows are 2 T cell receptor beta chains derived from one specimen sequenced in a study of cytomegalovirus exposure and HLA in healthy donors. Only in-frame clones appear in the TCRdb table, and some are missing; sequencing was by immunoSEQ multiplex PCR. The sample shows about 130,000 clones, approximately 94% of them seen only once. The sequenced material came from PBMCs. The receptors come from a man younger than 35 in good health and CMV-seronegative.

The V gene is TRBV6-5, the J gene TRBJ2-1; 7 bases are a match to TRBD2. This CDR3 region has 15 residues. Per the germline V gene, CDR1 is MNHEY and CDR2 is SVGAGI. V lost 6 bases, J lost 8 bases, and 13 bases stayed unmatched. CDR3 DNA: TGTGCCAGCAGGACACCCAGCGGGGAGCGGGATGAGCAGTTCTTC. It specifies CASRTPSGERDEQFF.

The chain carries TRBV6-6 and TRBJ1-2; a possible D gene is TRBD1 (5 bases). From germline, CDR1 is MNHNY and CDR2 SVGAGI (reference sequence). This CDR3 contains 13 residues. V lost 2 bases, J lost 2 bases, and 6 bases lay in between. The chain's CDR3 is CASSYGANYGYTF. The CDR3 DNA reads as TGTGCCAGCAGTTACGGGGCCAACTATGGCTACACCTTC.